The T cell receptor beta chain under discussion was sequenced for a study of blood T cell repertoires in COVID-19 (dated by TCRdb to 2020 to 2022). Notes on the research overall: Samples covering the acute and convalescent phases of COVID-19 were provided by collaborators in the United States, Italy and Spain. The prospective study material was composed of cDNA or gDNA derived from T cells, B-cell-depleted T cells, or PBMCs. Subjects who had been exposed to COVID-19, were actively infected with it, or had recovered from it provided the deeply sampled blood TCRbeta repertoires that made up the dataset. The repertoires were made available in a free public database intended to serve as a resource for research on the immune response to SARS-CoV-2. Samples were obtained from the ongoing ImmuneRACE study (first 160 participants) and from 1,254 subjects provided by 6 global collaborators. Sample metadata almost always included a de-identified subject ID, COVID-19 status, age in years and sex. Where available, HLA class I and class II types were obtained from metadata supplied by the sample provider rather than from assay-based typing.

TCRbeta CDR3 regions were amplified from genomic DNA by means of the immunoSEQ Assay, a bias-controlled multiplex PCR. In the authors' own workflow: The number of nucleated cells in each sample was estimated from the amplification of reference gene primers within the assay. Sequence reads were collapsed and filtered to measure the absolute abundance of every unique TCRbeta CDR3 rearrangement. Productive Simpson clonality was computed per sample as the square root of Simpson's diversity index over productive rearrangements. The immuneACCESS repertoire file appears here via TCRdb, limited to in-frame rearrangements. These files lack a portion of the clones; in checked studies, under half of the deficit traces to unresolved V genes, and the cause of the others is not known. V, J and clone size derive from that table, while D and trimming were established from the DNA sequence. For this sample the table gives approximately 290,000 clones, of which about 85% were detected only once. The ten largest clonotypes hold about 2.5% of the sample.

Concerning this clone itself: There is no known antigen for this receptor. Base qualities are not provided; no much larger clone lies one nucleotide away.

What the research found in general, with its limitations: How much clinical and demographic metadata was included differed by source and by participant, and the metadata was provided uncurated.

In the germline V gene, CDR1 corresponds to MDHEN and CDR2 to SYDVKM. The CDR3 spans 15 residues, from the cysteine through the phenylalanine. The CDR3 DNA has 45 bases and is translated from base 1. V loses 8 bases of germline sequence and J loses 1 base, and the interval between the two ends is 15 bases. Each collaborating institution followed its own protocols to collect whole blood in K2EDTA tubes. For TCRbeta analysis, collaborators shipped samples as frozen whole blood, isolated PBMCs, or DNA extracted from either of those sample types. The sequenced sample was peripheral blood. The TCR comes from a man aged 18 to 30 with active or convalescent COVID-19. The sequence joins TRBV28 to TRBJ1-5; tentative D gene TRBD1, with 5 bases matching. CDR3 loop: CASGGGGRSNQPQHF. The DNA is TGTGCCAGCGGCGGGGGGGGTAGGAGCAATCAGCCCCAGCATTTT.